This T cell receptor beta chain emerged from a study of cytomegalovirus exposure and HLA in healthy donors. Findings of the study overall: The classifier, whose performance was assessed in both the original and validation cohorts, reportedly diagnosed cytomegalovirus status with high specificity and sensitivity.

With regard to this clone: Its specificity is unknown.

Primers for the PCR totalled 60 Vbeta and 13 Jbeta. TCRdb keeps only in-frame clones here, not all; method: immunoSEQ multiplex PCR. Of 180,000 or so clones listed, more than 60% are singletons. With 0 bases removed from V and 2 bases from J, the gap between germline ends came to 9 bases. The CDR3 is 16 amino acids. Germline V gene lookup returns CDR1 SGHRS and CDR2 YFSETQ. This sequence was found in a woman aged 55 to 70 in good health and CMV-seropositive. The chain recombines TRBV5-1 with TRBJ2-6, with a weak D call TRBD2 (6 bases). Sequences were obtained from PBMCs. CDR3: CASSLGGVTGANVLTF. DNA of the CDR3: TGCGCCAGCAGCTTGGGGGGGGTGACTGGGGCCAACGTCCTGACTTTC.